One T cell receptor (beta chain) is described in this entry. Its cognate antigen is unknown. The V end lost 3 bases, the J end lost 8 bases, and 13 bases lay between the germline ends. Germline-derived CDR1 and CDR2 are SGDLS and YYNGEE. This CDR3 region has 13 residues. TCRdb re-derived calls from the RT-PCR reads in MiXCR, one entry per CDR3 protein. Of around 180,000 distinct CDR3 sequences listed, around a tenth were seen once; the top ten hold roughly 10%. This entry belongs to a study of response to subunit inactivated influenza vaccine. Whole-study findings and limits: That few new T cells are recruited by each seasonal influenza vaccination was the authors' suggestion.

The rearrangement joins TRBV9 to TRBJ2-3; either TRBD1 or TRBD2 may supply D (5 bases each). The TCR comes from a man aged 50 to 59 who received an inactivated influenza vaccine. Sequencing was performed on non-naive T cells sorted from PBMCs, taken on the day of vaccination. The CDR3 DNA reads TGTGCCAGCAGCGAGGGGTCTAGCAGTACGCAGTATTTT. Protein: CASSEGSSSTQYF.